This T cell receptor beta chain was sequenced for a study of blood T cell repertoires in COVID-19. Whole-study context: PBMCs, B-cell-depleted T cells, or T cells were the source of the cDNA or gDNA that made up the material.

Enrolment of Seattle patients took place during active infection, and they were followed longitudinally. The method was immunoSEQ multiplex PCR; TCRdb's version includes in-frame clones alone and lacks a portion of them. The table records 69,000 or so clones, under 90% of them present only once. V was clipped by 6 bases and J by 7 bases, with 15 bases between them. The CDR3 loop spans 13 amino acids. This clone has a single count. The sequencing sample was made of peripheral blood. The clonotype comes from a man aged 45-65 years with COVID-19, enrolled during active disease. The rearrangement uses TRBV12-3 or TRBV12-4 and TRBJ1-2; D gene unclear. CDR3 in amino acids: CASSPRVEGGYTF. The CDR3 coding sequence is TGTGCCAGCAGCCCCAGAGTCGAGGGTGGCTACACCTTC.